This passage covers 17 T cell receptor beta chains from one sample sequenced in a study of T cell responses to AZD1222 COVID-19 vaccine. The repertoire was sequenced with immunoSEQ multiplex PCR; TCRdb's copy has only in-frame clones and lacks some. Of 45,000 to 65,000 clones in the sample, roughly 90% were seen once. Here the sequenced sample was peripheral blood, taken 28 days after the second AZD1222 dose. The receptors derive from an adult who received the AZD1222 COVID-19 vaccine.

V and J are TRBV28 and TRBJ1-1; no clear D gene. This CDR3 contains 14 residues. Germline V lookup: CDR1 MDHEN, CDR2 SYDVKM. V was shortened by 8 bases and J by 1 base, with 14 bases between the two germline ends. The CDR3 loop is CASAKYKRNTEAFF. For the CDR3, the DNA is TGTGCCAGCGCGAAATACAAGAGGAACACTGAAGCTTTCTTT.

This rearrangement joins TRBV7-9 to TRBJ1-2, with a tentative D call TRBD1 (5 bases). Germline V CDR1 and CDR2: SEHNR, FQNEAQ (reference sequence). The CDR3 runs to 14 residues. V shed 2 bases and J shed 8 bases, with 15 bases lying between them. The CDR3 here is CASSLSSGGGGYTF. The CDR3 DNA reads as TGTGCCAGCAGCTTAAGTAGCGGGGGAGGCGGCTACACCTTC.

The CDR3 sequence: CASSLTPGGSTDTQYF. Written as DNA, the CDR3 is TGCGCCAGCAGCCTAACACCCGGGGGTTCCACAGATACGCAGTATTTT. This sequence joins TRBV5-1 and TRBJ2-3; D is possibly TRBD2 (6 bases). The germline V gene encodes CDR1 SGHRS and CDR2 YFSETQ. The CDR3 covers 16 residues. V shed 4 bases and J shed 2 bases, with 17 bases lying between them.

This chain uses TRBV24-1 with TRBJ2-1; D is unresolved. Looked up from germline, CDR1 is KGHDR and CDR2 is SFDVKD. Trimming left V 4 bases short and J 0 bases short, with 15 bases between. The CDR3 spans 17 residues. This chain's CDR3 is CATSDRPQPRSYNEQFF. The CDR3 nucleotides are TGTGCCACCAGTGACAGACCTCAGCCCCGCTCCTACAATGAGCAGTTCTTC.

The gene calls are TRBV7-9 and TRBJ2-7; the match to TRBD1 covers 11 bases. The trim removed 1 base at V and 9 bases at J, leaving 5 bases unmatched. CDR3 length equals 14 residues. Germline V CDR1 and CDR2: SEHNR, FQNEAQ (reference sequence). The CDR3 here is CASSLGTGGIGQYF. The CDR3 DNA follows: TGTGCCAGCAGCTTAGGGACAGGGGGCATCGGGCAGTACTTC.

The chain has TRBV28 and TRBJ2-7, with unresolved D. Germline CDR1 reads MDHEN; CDR2 reads SYDVKM. This CDR3 has 11 residues. The CDR3 DNA follows: TGTGTACGACCTCTCCATGGCGAGCAGTACTTC. Translating gives CVRPLHGEQYF.

V is TRBV7-8 and J is TRBJ2-1, with a weak D call TRBD2 (5 bases). Trimming cost V 3 bases and J 3 bases, with 9 bases left between them. Germline assignment: CDR1 SGHVS and CDR2 FQNEAQ. CDR3 length: 14 residues. CDR3 coding DNA: TGTGCCAGCAGCTTGGACTCCCTCTACAATGAGCAGTTCTTC. It is translated as CASSLDSLYNEQFF.

This clone was seen once. The chain carries TRBV24-1 and TRBJ2-1, with 9 bases that match TRBD2. V lost 4 bases to trimming and J lost 2 bases; unmatched junction nucleotides: 5. Germline V CDR1 and CDR2: KGHDR, SFDVKD. CDR3 length: 16 residues. DNA of the CDR3: TGTGCCACCAGTGAGCCAACTAGCGGGCCCTACAATGAGCAGTTCTTC. It yields the protein CATSEPTSGPYNEQFF.

This clone was counted only a few times. The V gene is TRBV6-5, the J gene TRBJ2-7; D tentatively reads TRBD1 or TRBD2 (6 bases each). CDR3 length: 14 residues. V was cut by 6 bases and J by 3 bases, with 15 bases left in between. CDR1 is MNHEY, CDR2 SVGAGI, per germline. The CDR3 is CASSPGGGFYEQYF. DNA for the CDR3: TGTGCCAGCAGCCCAGGAGGGGGATTCTACGAGCAGTACTTC.

This rearrangement joins TRBV19 to TRBJ2-1, with 8 bases identical to TRBD1. The CDR3 contains 14 residues. J gave up 6 bases and V 4 bases, and 5 bases lay outside the gene matches. Germline V lookup: CDR1 LNHDA, CDR2 SQIVND (reference sequence). The CDR3 reads CASSNRQGLNEQFF. The CDR3 DNA reads as TGTGCCAGTAGTAATCGACAGGGGCTCAATGAGCAGTTCTTC.

This clone was observed a few times. The junction shows a germline mismatch at one end, possibly a read error. This rearrangement joins TRBV7-7 to TRBJ2-5; D call uncertain. This CDR3 has 14 amino acids. Germline V gene sequence: CDR1 SSHAT, CDR2 FNYEAQ (reference sequence). The CDR3 DNA follows: TGTGCTAGCAGCAATCCCGGTCCCAGGGAGACCCAGTACTTC. Its protein product is CASSNPGPRETQYF.

The V call is TRBV28, the J call TRBJ1-2; tentative D call: TRBD1 (6 bases). Trimming removed 5 bases from V and 8 bases from J, with 15 bases in between. There are 13 residues in the CDR3. Germline values: CDR1 MDHEN, CDR2 SYDVKM. DNA for the CDR3: TGTGCCAGCAGTAGGGGGGGCGGTGAAGGCTACACCTTC. Translating gives CASSRGGGEGYTF.

The rearrangement uses TRBV5-1 and TRBJ1-3; D not certain. The V end was cut by 4 bases, the J end by 2 bases, with 10 bases between. This CDR3 spans 14 amino acids. CDR1 SGHRS and CDR2 YFSETQ come from the germline V gene. CDR3 residues: CASSPFGAGNTIYF. As DNA, the CDR3 is TGCGCCAGCAGCCCCTTCGGAGCTGGAAACACCATATATTTT.

Here the CDR3 reads CASSPQGAQGRKLFF. CDR3 DNA sequence: TGTGCCAGCAGTCCCCAGGGGGCTCAGGGCCGAAAACTGTTTTTT. V is TRBV28 and J is TRBJ1-4; 8 positions agree with TRBD1. The CDR3 is 15 residues long. Germline trimming cut 5 bases from V and 10 bases from J; bases unmatched to any gene: 12. Germline V gene lookup returns CDR1 MDHEN and CDR2 SYDVKM.

The V gene is TRBV5-1, the J gene TRBJ2-1; D is perhaps TRBD1 or TRBD2 (5 bases each). Germline lookup yields CDR1 SGHRS and CDR2 YFSETQ. This CDR3 contains 16 residues. The germline V and J ends were trimmed by 4 bases and 4 bases, with 18 bases remaining between them. In nucleotides, the CDR3 is TGCGCCAGCAGCGTGGACCACCAGGGACCTTACAATGAGCAGTTCTTC. This translates into CASSVDHQGPYNEQFF. The whole variable domain, remainder taken from reference TRBV5-1 and TRBJ2-1, is KAGVTQTPRYLIKTRGQQVTLSCSPISGHRSVSWYQQTPGQGLQFLFEYFSETQRNKGNFPGRFSGRQFSNSRSEMNVSTLELGDSALYLCASSVDHQGPYNEQFFGPGTRLTVL.

The chain combines TRBV11-2 with TRBJ1-1; the D is unclear. Germline V CDR1 and CDR2: SGHAT, FQNNGV. Trimming removed 3 bases from V and 1 base from J, with 6 bases in between. This CDR3 spans 13 amino acids. The CDR3 DNA reads TGTGCCAGCAGCTTTCGCACGAACACTGAAGCTTTCTTT. It translates to CASSFRTNTEAFF.

In this sample, this clone turned up a few times. The genes are TRBV10-3 and TRBJ2-3; D is possibly TRBD1 or TRBD2 (6 bases each). V was shortened by 6 bases and J by 5 bases, with 21 bases between the two germline ends. The germline V gene has CDR1 ENHRY and CDR2 SYGVKD. The CDR3 covers 16 residues. CDR3 residues: CAISLMEGGRGDTQYF. As DNA, the CDR3 is TGTGCCATCAGCCTCATGGAGGGGGGCAGGGGAGATACGCAGTATTTT.